The T cell receptor beta chain described here comes from a study of cytomegalovirus exposure and HLA in healthy donors. PCR primers comprised 60 Vbeta and 13 Jbeta primers. Some clones are missing from TCRdb's copy, which holds only in-frame ones; the method was immunoSEQ multiplex PCR. The sample includes 150,000 to 180,000 clones, 60% to 80% of them seen just once. Trimming removed 4 bases from V and 11 bases from J, with 20 bases in between. Germline CDR1 SQVTM, CDR2 ANQGSEA. CDR3 length: 13 residues. Study results and limitations: A later analysis appeared to link common viral pathogens to several of the most significant clusters. In a later analysis, productive TCRs from donors in an Asian-associated ancestry cluster reportedly carried fewer N-insertions than the cohort mean. Beyond CMV serostatus, there was no information to go on about immune exposure.

This clone was observed a handful of times. Its antigen is still unknown. V and J are TRBV29-1 and TRBJ2-5; D possibly corresponds to TRBD1 (6 bases). The source of this sequence is a man aged 25-45 years in good health and CMV-seropositive. Sample: PBMCs. CDR3 bases: TGCAGCGTTGGTGCGGACAGCCTTATGGAGCAGTACTTC. Its protein is CSVGADSLMEQYF.